This T cell receptor delta chain originates from a study of gamma-delta T cells after stem cell transplantation. This clone is classed as large (0.1 to 1%). Other DNA sequences of this sample code for an identical CDR3. TCRdb re-called the RT-PCR reads with CATT. The sample consists of over a thousand delta-chain clones, around 5% of them appearing once. Germline V lookup: CDR1 GEAIGNYY, CDR2 EKD. The CDR3 is made up of 20 amino acids. V shed 1 base and J 0 bases; nucleotides not matched to a gene: 17. The chain uses TRDV2 and TRDJ1; 9 bases align to TRDD3. The sequencing input was gamma-delta T cells. This sequence was found in a human donor. It is not recorded whose cells these are; they may come from a transplant donor. CDR3 sequence (DNA): TGTGCCTGTGACACAATTCCCTCCGAACTGGGGGACCCGTACACCGATAAACTCATCTTT. It translates to CACDTIPSELGDPYTDKLIF.